These T cell receptor beta chains were read from a single sample in a study of blood T cells in healthy people across ages. TCRdb re-called the 5' RACE reads with MiXCR, one entry per CDR3 protein. In the table there are about 970,000 distinct CDR3 sequences, approximately 50% of which are singletons. Specimen: blood. The receptors were sampled from a woman between 55 and 75 years old in good health. Both conserved end residues are part of each CDR3. Each record gives: V gene, clone size, CDR3 length, D gene, J gene, CDR3 protein, CDR3 DNA. D genes are given only for firm matches. Clone size is given for some rows only: seen once, a few or many times, or a class if the clone is expanded.

TRBV4-1	-	16	-	TRBJ2-7	CASSQAVQGAHGKQYF	TGCGCCAGCAGCCAAGCAGTACAGGGCGCGCATGGGAAGCAGTACTTC
TRBV5-1	-	13	-	TRBJ2-1	CASIPWGDNEQFF	TGCGCCAGCATCCCTTGGGGTGACAATGAGCAGTTCTTC
TRBV29-1	-	15	TRBD1	TRBJ2-3	CSVLIDRVSTDTQYF	TGCAGCGTCCTTATTGACAGGGTTAGCACAGATACGCAGTATTTT
TRBV5-6	-	16	TRBD1	TRBJ2-7	CASGLWGRGGSYEQYF	TGTGCCAGCGGCTTGTGGGGGCGAGGGGGCTCGTACGAGCAGTACTTC
TRBV6-5	few	13	-	TRBJ2-7	CASSSFLYYEQYF	TGTGCCAGCAGCTCCTTTCTTTACTACGAGCAGTACTTC
TRBV6-6	-	16	TRBD1	TRBJ2-7	CASSWDREDLSYEQYF	TGTGCCAGCAGCTGGGACAGGGAGGATTTATCCTACGAGCAGTACTTC
TRBV6-6	-	16	TRBD1	TRBJ1-4	CASSYSGSQGDEKLFF	TGTGCCAGCAGTTACTCTGGGAGCCAGGGGGATGAAAAACTGTTTTTT
TRBV9	-	14	-	TRBJ2-7	CASSSVGGANEQYF	TGTGCCAGCAGCTCCGTGGGGGGGGCCAACGAGCAGTACTTC
TRBV2	-	15	-	TRBJ2-3	CASLVRESGADTQYF	TGTGCCAGCCTAGTACGGGAGTCCGGCGCAGATACGCAGTATTTT
TRBV7-8	-	14	-	TRBJ2-3	CASSEDSRTDTQYF	TGTGCCAGCAGCGAGGACAGCCGCACAGATACGCAGTATTTT
TRBV20-1	-	13	-	TRBJ2-1	CSARTGSYNEQFF	TGCAGTGCTAGGACGGGCTCCTACAATGAGCAGTTCTTC
TRBV2	-	17	-	TRBJ1-4	CASKGLRATATNEKLFF	TGTGCCAGCAAAGGTCTTCGGGCAACTGCAACTAATGAAAAACTGTTTTTT
TRBV12-3/TRBV12-4	-	13	-	TRBJ1-1	CASSFYKNTEAFF	TGTGCCAGCAGTTTTTACAAGAACACTGAAGCTTTCTTT
TRBV7-8	-	13	-	TRBJ2-5	CASSPRNEETQYF	TGTGCCAGCAGCCCCAGGAACGAAGAGACCCAGTACTTC
TRBV12-3/TRBV12-4	-	15	-	TRBJ1-4	CASSLERTRNEKLFF	TGTGCCAGCAGTTTAGAGAGAACCAGGAATGAAAAACTGTTTTTT
TRBV29-1	once	15	TRBD2	TRBJ2-3	CSVSPSGTSTDTQYF	TGCAGCGTTTCTCCTAGCGGGACTAGCACAGATACGCAGTATTTT
TRBV7-9	few	13	-	TRBJ2-7	CASTPRLVYEQYF	TGTGCCAGCACCCCTCGGCTGGTGTACGAGCAGTACTTC
TRBV12-3/TRBV12-4	few	14	TRBD2	TRBJ2-3	CASRLAGGSDTQYF	TGTGCCAGCAGACTAGCGGGAGGGTCAGATACGCAGTATTTT
TRBV12-3/TRBV12-4	-	15	TRBD2	TRBJ2-1	CAIVDTSGSKGEQFF	TGTGCCATAGTTGACACTAGCGGGAGCAAGGGTGAGCAGTTCTTC
TRBV5-6	-	15	-	TRBJ1-2	CASSVGRRWSYGYTF	TGTGCCAGCAGCGTAGGAAGACGATGGAGCTATGGCTACACCTTC
TRBV28	once	20	TRBD1	TRBJ1-3	CASSSNRRDRGTFYGNTIYF	TGTGCCAGCAGTTCCAACCGTCGGGACAGGGGAACTTTTTATGGAAACACCATATATTTT
TRBV28	-	15	TRBD2	TRBJ2-7	CASSLWGRGSYEQYF	TGTGCCAGCAGTTTATGGGGGAGGGGCTCCTACGAACAGTACTTC
TRBV20-1	-	14	TRBD1	TRBJ1-2	CSAELTGQGYGYTF	TGCAGTGCGGAGCTGACAGGGCAGGGCTATGGCTACACCTTC
TRBV28	-	12	-	TRBJ2-5	CASSLIGQTQYF	TGTGCCAGCAGTTTAATAGGACAGACCCAGTACTTC
TRBV7-2	-	13	-	TRBJ2-5	CASSLSHGETQYF	TGTGCCAGCAGCTTAAGTCACGGGGAGACCCAGTACTTC
TRBV6-2/TRBV6-3	-	11	-	TRBJ2-5	CASSDTLEQYF	TGTGCCAGCAGTGACACCCTAGAGCAGTACTTC
TRBV20-1	-	14	-	TRBJ2-1	CSASLESSYNEQFF	TGCAGTGCTAGCTTGGAGAGCTCCTACAATGAGCAGTTCTTC
TRBV4-1	-	15	-	TRBJ2-6	CASSQLNSGANVLTF	TGCGCCAGCAGCCAACTGAACTCTGGGGCCAACGTCCTGACTTTC
TRBV20-1	-	14	-	TRBJ2-7	CSARDRGRSYEQYF	TGCAGTGCTAGAGATCGAGGGAGGTCCTACGAGCAGTACTTC
TRBV27	-	14	-	TRBJ2-1	CASSFTGSYNEQFF	TGTGCCAGCAGTTTCACAGGGTCCTACAATGAGCAGTTCTTC
TRBV6-1	once	13	-	TRBJ2-5	CASERAYQETQYF	TGTGCCAGCGAAAGGGCCTACCAAGAGACCCAGTACTTC
TRBV20-1	-	14	-	TRBJ2-6	CSASVGSGANVLTF	TGCAGTGCTAGTGTGGGATCTGGGGCCAACGTCCTGACTTTC
TRBV20-1	-	18	TRBD2	TRBJ2-1	CSAREGPSGRASGDEQFF	TGCAGTGCTAGAGAAGGTCCTAGCGGGAGGGCCTCGGGTGATGAGCAGTTCTTC
TRBV27	-	13	TRBD2	TRBJ2-7	CASSSAGVGEQYF	TGTGCCAGCAGTTCGGCGGGAGTCGGCGAGCAGTACTTC
TRBV12-3/TRBV12-4	-	14	TRBD2	TRBJ2-4	CASSFVIAGGEQYF	TGTGCCAGCAGTTTCGTGATAGCGGGAGGGGAGCAGTACTTC
TRBV4-1	-	17	TRBD2	TRBJ2-7	CASSQDPGLVLYNEQYF	TGCGCCAGCAGCCAAGATCCCGGACTAGTGCTGTACAATGAGCAGTACTTC
TRBV5-1	-	13	-	TRBJ2-7	CASSVDTIYEQYF	TGCGCCAGCAGCGTCGACACAATCTACGAGCAGTACTTC
TRBV11-2	-	16	TRBD2	TRBJ2-7	CASSYEGAGRSYEQYF	TGTGCCAGCAGCTATGAGGGAGCGGGGCGATCCTACGAGCAGTACTTC
TRBV6-1	few	14	-	TRBJ2-1	CASTPSQWLNEQFF	TGTGCCAGCACTCCATCCCAGTGGTTGAATGAGCAGTTCTTC
TRBV12-3/TRBV12-4	few	14	TRBD2	TRBJ2-7	CASRLAGGTYEQYF	TGTGCCAGCAGATTAGCGGGAGGCACCTACGAGCAGTACTTC
TRBV27	-	16	-	TRBJ2-1	CASNPTRVRRANEQFF	TGTGCCAGCAACCCTACTCGAGTGAGGAGGGCGAATGAGCAGTTCTTC
TRBV6-1	-	17	-	TRBJ2-6	CASSEPGRTSGANVLTF	TGTGCCAGCAGTGAACCGGGACGGACCTCTGGGGCCAACGTCCTGACTTTC
TRBV7-2	-	14	TRBD1	TRBJ1-1	CASSLTTGGTEAFF	TGTGCCAGCAGCTTAACGACAGGGGGGACTGAAGCTTTCTTT
TRBV28	-	16	-	TRBJ2-7	CASTLLGSPSYNEQYF	TGTGCCAGCACCCTCCTTGGGTCCCCTTCCTACAATGAGCAGTACTTC
TRBV20-1	few	14	-	TRBJ2-1	CSASLGASYNEQFF	TGCAGTGCTAGTTTGGGGGCCTCCTACAATGAGCAGTTCTTC
TRBV7-9	-	17	-	TRBJ2-3	CASSLGSAGWKTDTQYF	TGTGCCAGCAGCTTAGGATCGGCCGGCTGGAAAACAGATACGCAGTATTTT
TRBV16	-	15	-	TRBJ2-3	CASSQRYSGTDTQYF	TGTGCCAGCAGCCAACGATACTCGGGCACAGATACGCAGTATTTT
TRBV4-1	few	16	-	TRBJ1-1	CASSPFLGLYNTEAFF	TGCGCCAGCAGCCCGTTTCTTGGGCTCTATAACACTGAAGCTTTCTTT
TRBV18	-	14	-	TRBJ2-5	CASSPVRGRETQYF	TGTGCCAGCTCACCGGTCCGTGGGAGGGAGACCCAGTACTTC
TRBV2	-	15	-	TRBJ2-3	CATTGGPAGTDTQYF	TGTGCCACCACTGGGGGTCCGGCTGGCACAGATACGCAGTATTTT
TRBV21-1	-	15	-	TRBJ2-5	CASSKGTSGRETQYF	TGTGCCAGCAGCAAAGGGACTAGCGGAAGGGAGACCCAGTACTTC
TRBV28	-	15	TRBD1	TRBJ2-7	CASSFGGTGTYEQYF	TGTGCCAGCAGTTTCGGTGGGACAGGGACCTACGAGCAGTACTTC
TRBV20-1	few	14	TRBD2	TRBJ2-1	CSASGLAGVSGQFF	TGCAGTGCTAGTGGACTAGCGGGAGTATCTGGGCAGTTCTTC
TRBV29-1	-	13	-	TRBJ1-2	CSAESGQNYGYTF	TGCAGCGCCGAGTCGGGTCAGAACTATGGCTACACCTTC
TRBV12-3/TRBV12-4	-	15	-	TRBJ1-1	CASSPQGAMNTEAFF	TGTGCCAGCAGTCCCCAGGGAGCCATGAACACTGAAGCTTTCTTT
TRBV3-1	-	15	TRBD2	TRBJ2-1	CASSQAGGQRGAQFF	TGTGCCAGCAGCCAAGCTGGCGGGCAGCGGGGTGCGCAGTTCTTC
TRBV20-1	-	13	-	TRBJ2-7	CSARVVSRNEQYF	TGCAGTGCTAGAGTGGTGAGTCGGAACGAGCAGTACTTC
TRBV4-3	-	17	-	TRBJ2-1	CASSPKGVGSPPNEQFF	TGCGCCAGCAGCCCCAAAGGGGTGGGATCTCCCCCCAATGAGCAGTTCTTC
TRBV11-2	-	15	-	TRBJ2-7	CAGSPGTQGAYEQYF	TGTGCCGGCAGCCCCGGGACCCAAGGGGCTTACGAGCAGTACTTC